These 10 T cell receptor beta chains were sequenced from one sample in a study of graft-versus-host responses after intestinal transplantation. These receptors' targets are unknown. Generated by immunoSEQ multiplex PCR, the TCRdb table keeps only in-frame clones and is missing some. The sample holds approximately 77,000 clones, less than 90% seen once. This specimen was unstimulated CD4+ T cells sorted from spleen or lymph node cells, taken before intestinal transplant. These receptors were obtained from a human donor who received an intestinal transplant.

Comments on this clone: Germline is not matched at one junction end, which may reflect a read error. This rearrangement joins TRBV10-3 to TRBJ1-1; weak D call: TRBD1 (6 bases). This CDR3 is 15 amino acids long. Germline assignment: CDR1 ENHRY and CDR2 SYGVKD. The CDR3 DNA reads as TGTGCCATCAGTGCCTCGACCGCGGGGGCCGGTGAGCTTGACTTT. Amino acids: CAISASTAGAGELDF.

This clone was seen only once. The rearrangement links TRBV9 to TRBJ2-3; D is ambiguous. The CDR3 runs 13 residues. Germline CDR1 and CDR2: SGDLS and YYNGEE. V was pared by 1 base and J by 5 bases, with 8 bases between. CDR3 residues: CASSVSYRDTQYF. CDR3 sequence (DNA): TGTGCCAGCAGCGTAAGTTACAGAGATACGCAGTATTTT.

The V gene is TRBV28, the J gene TRBJ1-1; tentatively, D is TRBD1 (5 bases). The CDR3 is made up of 11 amino acids. Germline V gene sequence: CDR1 MDHEN, CDR2 SYDVKM. V lost 5 bases and J 11 bases, leaving 12 bases between the germline ends. As DNA, the CDR3 is TGTGCCAGCAGTCAGACAGTAAGGGCTTTCTTT. Its translation: CASSQTVRAFF.

In DNA form, the CDR3 reads TGTGCCAGCAGGACAGCTAATGAAAAACTGTTTTTT. This sequence encodes CASRTANEKLFF. The chain has TRBV2 and TRBJ1-4, with a tentative D call TRBD1 (5 bases). CDR1 is SNHLY, CDR2 FYNNEI, per germline. V lost 6 bases and J 3 bases, leaving 5 bases between the germline ends. The CDR3 has 12 amino acids.

The chain's CDR3 is CASSLAPTGWTDTQYF. The CDR3 region has the DNA TGTGCCAGCAGCTTAGCCCCTACAGGGTGGACAGATACGCAGTATTTT. The chain is built from TRBV11-2 and TRBJ2-3; tentatively, D is TRBD1 (6 bases). Germline lookup yields CDR1 SGHAT and CDR2 FQNNGV. Between the trimmed V and J ends, which lost 1 base and 3 bases, there was a span of 14 bases. CDR3 length equals 16 residues.

The V gene is TRBV6-1, the J gene TRBJ2-1; TRBD2 matches 12 bases. V lost 6 bases, J lost 7 bases, and 7 bases stayed unmatched. CDR3 size: 15 residues. Germline V gives CDR1 MNHNS, CDR2 SASEGT. The CDR3: CASRPTSGRSNEQFF. The DNA for the CDR3 is TGTGCCAGCAGGCCGACTAGCGGGAGATCAAATGAGCAGTTCTTC.

Remarks on this clone: Germline is not matched at one junction end, which may reflect a read error. V usage is TRBV7-7 and J usage is TRBJ2-2, with D perhaps TRBD2 (6 bases). The CDR3 runs to 12 residues. Looked up from germline, CDR1 is SSHAT and CDR2 is FNYEAQ (reference sequence). The CDR3 sequence is CASRGTSGELFF. CDR3 DNA: TGTGCTAGCAGAGGGACTTCCGGGGAGCTGTTTTTT.

CDR3 DNA: TGTGCCAGCAGCGTGGGGGGAGGGGTCCAAGAGACCCAGTACTTC. Translating gives CASSVGGGVQETQYF. The gene calls are TRBV9 and TRBJ2-5, with 7 bases identical to TRBD2. The germline CDR1 and CDR2 sequences are SGDLS and YYNGEE. V lost 2 bases to trimming and J lost 1 base; unmatched junction nucleotides: 5. There are 15 residues in the CDR3.

This clone was detected only once. The CDR3 DNA sequence: TGTGCCAGCAGCCAGGCGGGTTCCCTCGATACGCAGTATTTT. Protein: CASSQAGSLDTQYF. V is TRBV6-5 and J is TRBJ2-3, with D possibly matching TRBD2 (5 bases). The CDR3 has 14 residues. V lost 6 bases, J lost 6 bases, and 16 bases lay in between. CDR1 and CDR2 (germline): MNHEY, SVGAGI.

This clone occurred a few times. This chain uses TRBV6-5 with TRBJ1-2, with D hard to call. The CDR3 is 14 amino acids. The ends were cut back, 7 bases at V and 3 bases at J, with 15 bases in the middle. The germline V gene encodes CDR1 MNHEY and CDR2 SVGAGI. Here the CDR3 DNA reads TGTGCCAGCACGGCGGCAGCTAGTGACTATGGCTACACCTTC. This codes for CASTAAASDYGYTF.